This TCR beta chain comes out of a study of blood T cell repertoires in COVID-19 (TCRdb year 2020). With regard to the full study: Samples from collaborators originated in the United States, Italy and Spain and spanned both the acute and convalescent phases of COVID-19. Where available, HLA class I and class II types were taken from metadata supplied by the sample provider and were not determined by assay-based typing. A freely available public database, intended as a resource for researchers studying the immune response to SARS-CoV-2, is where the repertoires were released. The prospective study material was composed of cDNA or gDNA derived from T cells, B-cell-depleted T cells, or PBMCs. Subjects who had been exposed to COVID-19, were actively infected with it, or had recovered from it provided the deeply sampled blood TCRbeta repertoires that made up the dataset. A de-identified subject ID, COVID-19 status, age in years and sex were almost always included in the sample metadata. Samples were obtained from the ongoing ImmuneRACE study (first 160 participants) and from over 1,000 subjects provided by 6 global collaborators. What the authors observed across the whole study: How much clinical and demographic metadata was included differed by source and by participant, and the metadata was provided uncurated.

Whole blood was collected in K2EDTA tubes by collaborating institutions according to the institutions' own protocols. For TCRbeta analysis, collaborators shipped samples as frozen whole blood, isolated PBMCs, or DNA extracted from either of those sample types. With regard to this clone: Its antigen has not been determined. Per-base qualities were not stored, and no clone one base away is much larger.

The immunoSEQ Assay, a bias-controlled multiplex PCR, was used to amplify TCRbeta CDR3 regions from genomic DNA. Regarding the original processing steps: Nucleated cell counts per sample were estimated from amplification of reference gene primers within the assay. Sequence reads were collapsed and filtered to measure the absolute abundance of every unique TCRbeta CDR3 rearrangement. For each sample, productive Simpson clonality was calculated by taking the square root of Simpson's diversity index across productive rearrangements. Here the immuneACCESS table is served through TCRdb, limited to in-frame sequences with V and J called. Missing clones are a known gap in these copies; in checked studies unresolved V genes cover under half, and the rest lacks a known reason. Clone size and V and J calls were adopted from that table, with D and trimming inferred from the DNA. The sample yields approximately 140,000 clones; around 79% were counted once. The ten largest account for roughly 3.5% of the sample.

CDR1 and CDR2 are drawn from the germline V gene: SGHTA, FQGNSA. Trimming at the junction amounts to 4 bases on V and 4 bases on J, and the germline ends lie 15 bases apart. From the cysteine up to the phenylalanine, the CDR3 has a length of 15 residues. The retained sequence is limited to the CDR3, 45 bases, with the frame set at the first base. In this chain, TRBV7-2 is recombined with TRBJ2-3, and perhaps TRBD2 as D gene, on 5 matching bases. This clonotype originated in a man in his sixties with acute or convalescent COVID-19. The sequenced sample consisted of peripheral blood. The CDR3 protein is CASSSWATAADTQYF. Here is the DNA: TGTGCCAGCAGCTCGTGGGCTACAGCGGCAGATACGCAGTATTTT.